This T cell receptor beta chain came from a study of cytomegalovirus exposure and HLA in healthy donors. Study-level points and caveats: As a later analysis showed, several of the most significant clusters appeared to be linked to common viral pathogens.

This PCR relied on a set of 60 Vbeta primers and 13 Jbeta primers. Authors' analysis steps: An analysis performed later counted 75 million to 80 million unique TCR beta chains (approximately 11 million of them shared). Profiled with immunoSEQ multiplex PCR; TCRdb holds only in-frame clones, not every one. V and J calls and clone size are copied from that table; D and trimming were computed from the DNA. The sample shows 200,000 to 250,000 clones, more than 65% of them seen only once. Of note for this clone: The target antigen is unknown.

V dropped 6 bases and J dropped 7 bases, with 21 bases sitting between them. The germline CDR1 and CDR2 sequences are GTSNPN and SVGIG (reference sequence). This CDR3 is built from 14 residues. Sequenced sample: PBMCs. This clonotype was sampled from a man aged 18-30 years in good health and CMV-seronegative. The chain is built from TRBV30 and TRBJ1-2; D remains ambiguous. CDR3 DNA: TGTGCCTGCACCCCGACAAGGTTTCTGGGTGGCTACACCTTC. Its protein is CACTPTRFLGGYTF.